This TCR beta chain was sequenced in a study of blood T cell repertoires in COVID-19. Germline V gives CDR1 SGHDN, CDR2 FVKESK. The CDR3 sequence is 16 residues long. J gave up 6 bases and V 3 bases, and 10 bases lay outside the gene matches. The table came from immunoSEQ multiplex PCR; TCRdb's copy has only in-frame clones and leaves some out. Of 200,000 to 250,000 clones listed, approximately 80% are singletons. This clone was seen just once. The chain uses TRBV14 and TRBJ2-1; 8 bases agree with TRBD2. Material for sequencing was PBMCs or T cells enriched from blood (not recorded which). The source is a man between 60 and 75 years old who had recovered from COVID-19. The CDR3 DNA is TGTGCCAGCAGCCACCCCGGGGGGGCCGTTAGCAATGAGCAGTTCTTC. Translation: CASSHPGGAVSNEQFF.